The rows below give T cell receptor beta chains drawn from one sample of a study of shared clonotypes between healthy human individuals. Profiled with immunoSEQ multiplex PCR; TCRdb holds only in-frame clones, not every one. The sample holds roughly 2,500,000 clones; 80% to 95% are singletons and the top ten take 0.36%. The sample taken for sequencing was naive CD4+ T cells from PBMCs. Every receptor here comes from a man in his late teens or twenties in good health. Some clones in this sample may be carry-over from other donors' samples. The CDR3 runs from the conserved cysteine through the conserved F or W. Fields, in order: CDR3 length, clone size, J gene, V gene, D gene, CDR3 DNA, CDR3 protein. D genes are given only for firm matches. Clone sizes are given selectively: once, few, many, or a class where the clone is expanded.

CDR3 length: 12
clone size: once
J gene: TRBJ1-1
V gene: TRBV7-9
D gene: TRBD1
CDR3 DNA: TGTGCCAGCAGCATGGACAGGGTAGAAGCTTTCTTT
CDR3 protein: CASSMDRVEAFF

CDR3 length: 17
clone size: .
J gene: TRBJ2-6
V gene: TRBV12-2
D gene: .
CDR3 DNA: TGTGCAAGTCGCGACACGCCCACACAAAGTCGGGCCAACGTCCTGACTTTC
CDR3 protein: CASRDTPTQSRANVLTF

CDR3 length: 16
clone size: .
J gene: TRBJ2-5
V gene: TRBV19
D gene: TRBD1
CDR3 DNA: TGTGCCAGTAGTCCCCTCGGACAGGGTTACCAAGAGACCCAGTACTTC
CDR3 protein: CASSPLGQGYQETQYF

CDR3 length: 14
clone size: .
J gene: TRBJ1-2
V gene: TRBV6-5
D gene: .
CDR3 DNA: TGTGCCAGCAGACGGGACCCGGGATCGTATGGCTACACCTTC
CDR3 protein: CASRRDPGSYGYTF

CDR3 length: 18
clone size: .
J gene: TRBJ2-1
V gene: TRBV4-1
D gene: TRBD2
CDR3 DNA: TGCGCCAGCAGCCAAGATCTTCTTGGCGGGAGGAGGTCCAATGAGCAGTTCTTC
CDR3 protein: CASSQDLLGGRRSNEQFF

CDR3 length: 15
clone size: .
J gene: TRBJ2-3
V gene: TRBV18
D gene: .
CDR3 DNA: TGTGCCAGCTCACCAGGGGTAGTAAGCACAGATACGCAGTATTTT
CDR3 protein: CASSPGVVSTDTQYF

CDR3 length: 15
clone size: .
J gene: TRBJ1-1
V gene: TRBV7-6
D gene: .
CDR3 DNA: TGTGCCAGCAGTTTAGTAGGGTGGGCGAACACTGAAGCTTTCTTT
CDR3 protein: CASSLVGWANTEAFF

CDR3 length: 15
clone size: .
J gene: TRBJ1-4
V gene: TRBV25-1
D gene: .
CDR3 DNA: TGTGCCAGCAGTGATGATAAGGGATCAGGTGAAAAACTGTTTTTT
CDR3 protein: CASSDDKGSGEKLFF

CDR3 length: 15
clone size: .
J gene: TRBJ1-5
V gene: TRBV6-5
D gene: .
CDR3 DNA: TGTGCCAGCAGTTACCGTTGGGGAAGCAATCAGCCCCAGCATTTT
CDR3 protein: CASSYRWGSNQPQHF

CDR3 length: 14
clone size: .
J gene: TRBJ1-1
V gene: TRBV27
D gene: .
CDR3 DNA: TGTGCCAGCAGCCGAAGACAGCGGAACGCTGAAGCTTTCTTT
CDR3 protein: CASSRRQRNAEAFF

CDR3 length: 15
clone size: .
J gene: TRBJ2-3
V gene: TRBV30
D gene: TRBD1
CDR3 DNA: TGTGCCTGGAGTCCGGGACAGGGCAGGACAGATACGCAGTATTTT
CDR3 protein: CAWSPGQGRTDTQYF

CDR3 length: 13
clone size: .
J gene: TRBJ1-2
V gene: TRBV6-5
D gene: .
CDR3 DNA: TGTGCCACTGGGCAGTCAAGGGCCTATGGCTACACCTTC
CDR3 protein: CATGQSRAYGYTF

CDR3 length: 13
clone size: .
J gene: TRBJ2-2
V gene: TRBV11-3
D gene: .
CDR3 DNA: TGTGCCAGCAGCCCACCCGGGACCGGGGAGCTGTTTTTT
CDR3 protein: CASSPPGTGELFF

CDR3 length: 16
clone size: .
J gene: TRBJ2-3
V gene: TRBV5-6
D gene: .
CDR3 DNA: TGTGCCAGCAGCTTTAATTGGGGCGCGGTGGAAGATACGCAGTATTTT
CDR3 protein: CASSFNWGAVEDTQYF

CDR3 length: 13
clone size: .
J gene: TRBJ1-5
V gene: TRBV28
D gene: TRBD1
CDR3 DNA: TGTGCCAGCACCAGGACAGGGGAGATGCCCCAGCATTTT
CDR3 protein: CASTRTGEMPQHF

CDR3 length: 14
clone size: .
J gene: TRBJ1-5
V gene: TRBV2
D gene: .
CDR3 DNA: TGTGCCAGCAGGGTTACAGCGAGCAATCAGCCCCAGCATTTT
CDR3 protein: CASRVTASNQPQHF

CDR3 length: 13
clone size: .
J gene: TRBJ2-7
V gene: TRBV29-1
D gene: TRBD1
CDR3 DNA: TGCAGCGTTGGATACAGGGGGCAGAACGAGCAGTACTTC
CDR3 protein: CSVGYRGQNEQYF

CDR3 length: 13
clone size: .
J gene: TRBJ1-4
V gene: TRBV7-2
D gene: .
CDR3 DNA: TGTGCCAGCAGCCGAGCCGACTTCCCGGAACTGTTTTTT
CDR3 protein: CASSRADFPELFF

CDR3 length: 15
clone size: .
J gene: TRBJ2-3
V gene: TRBV28
D gene: .
CDR3 DNA: TGTGCCAGCAGTTTTTCTATACGGGCAACAGATACGCAGTATTTT
CDR3 protein: CASSFSIRATDTQYF

CDR3 length: 15
clone size: few
J gene: TRBJ1-5
V gene: TRBV10-3
D gene: .
CDR3 DNA: TGTGCCATCAGTGGGGACCTGGGGGGCAATCAGCCCCAGCATTTT
CDR3 protein: CAISGDLGGNQPQHF

CDR3 length: 14
clone size: .
J gene: TRBJ2-3
V gene: TRBV30
D gene: .
CDR3 DNA: TGTGCCTGGAGTGTAGGGCTTCGAGTAGATACGCAGTATTTT
CDR3 protein: CAWSVGLRVDTQYF

CDR3 length: 14
clone size: .
J gene: TRBJ2-5
V gene: TRBV6-1
D gene: .
CDR3 DNA: TGTGCCAGCAGTAAACACTTCCTCCAAGAGACCCAGTACTTC
CDR3 protein: CASSKHFLQETQYF